This TCR beta chain was recovered during a study of blood T cell repertoires in COVID-19 (dated by TCRdb to between 2020 and 2021). Describing the broader study: The collaborator samples originated in the United States, Italy and Spain and spanned the acute and convalescent phases of COVID-19. The material from the prospective study consisted of cDNA or gDNA derived from T cells, B-cell-depleted T cells, or PBMCs. Subjects who had been exposed to COVID-19, were actively infected with it, or had recovered from it provided the deeply sampled blood TCRbeta repertoires that made up the dataset. The repertoires were made available in a free public database intended to serve as a resource for research on the immune response to SARS-CoV-2. The samples were drawn from the first 160 participants of the ongoing ImmuneRACE study and from 1,254 subjects provided by 6 global collaborators. A de-identified subject ID, COVID-19 status, age in years and sex were almost always included in the sample metadata. Where HLA class I and class II types were available, the types were taken from metadata supplied by the sample provider, not from assay-based typing. Findings and caveats that apply to the study as a whole: The amount of clinical and demographic metadata varied by source and participant and was provided uncurated.

About this clone: Its antigen is still unknown. Base qualities are missing; no much larger clone stands one base away.

The V end gives up 6 bases and the J end 5 bases, leaving 12 bases in the junction not matched to a gene. From the cysteine through the phenylalanine, the CDR3 covers 17 amino acids. The sequence is cut down to CDR3 DNA, 51 bases in frame from base 1. The germline V gene specifies ENHRY as CDR1 and SYGVKD as CDR2. At one collaborating source in Seattle, patients were enrolled during active infection and were followed longitudinally through the course of disease. Collaborating institutions collected whole blood in K2EDTA tubes following their own protocols. For TCRbeta analysis, collaborators shipped samples as frozen whole blood, isolated PBMCs, or DNA extracted from either of those sample types. TCRbeta CDR3 regions were amplified from genomic DNA using the immunoSEQ Assay, a bias-controlled multiplex PCR. Concerning the study's data processing: Within the assay, amplification of reference gene primers was used to estimate how many nucleated cells each sample contained. To quantify the absolute abundance of each unique TCRbeta CDR3 rearrangement, sequence reads were collapsed and filtered. For each sample, productive Simpson clonality was calculated as the square root of Simpson's diversity index across productive rearrangements. As stored in TCRdb, this immuneACCESS dataset retains in-frame rearrangements with V and J assigned. A fraction of the clones does not appear; measured against another copy, unresolved V genes explain less than half of the discrepancy, and the remainder lacks a known reason. Clonal size and the V and J genes are those of that table, whereas D and trimming came from the DNA. The sample table records a few hundred thousand clones; more than 85% of these occur just once. Jointly, the top ten make up approximately 2.6% of the sample.

The sequencing input was peripheral blood. The sequence links TRBV10-3 to TRBJ2-5, with 13 bases in between that match TRBD2. This receptor was obtained from a person between 18 and 35 years old with COVID-19, enrolled during active disease. The nucleotide sequence is TGTGCCATCAGCCGGACTAGCGGGAGTCGGGGTTTCGAGACCCAGTACTTC. The resulting protein is CAISRTSGSRGFETQYF.